This entry features one T cell receptor (beta chain) sequence. This receptor's antigen is unknown. Base qualities are not at hand, and no much larger clone is one base apart. This sample was included in a study of blood T cell repertoires in COVID-19 (dated by TCRdb to about 2020). Concerning the study at large: Collaborator samples came from the United States, Italy and Spain and covered acute and convalescent phases of COVID-19. A de-identified subject ID, COVID-19 status, age in years and sex were almost always included in the sample metadata. The material from the prospective study consisted of cDNA or gDNA derived from T cells, B-cell-depleted T cells, or PBMCs. The repertoires were made available in a free public database intended to serve as a resource for research on the immune response to SARS-CoV-2. Where available, HLA class I and class II types were obtained from metadata supplied by the sample provider rather than from assay-based typing. The dataset comprised deeply sampled blood TCRbeta repertoires from subjects exposed to, actively infected with, or recovered from COVID-19. Samples were obtained from the ongoing ImmuneRACE study (first 160 participants) and from 1,000 to 1,500 subjects provided by 6 global collaborators. General findings and caveats noted by the study authors: The amount of clinical and demographic metadata varied by source and participant and was provided uncurated.

Via the germline V gene (reference sequence), CDR1 is SGHAT and CDR2 FQDESV. Trimmed from V: 3 bases; trimmed from J: 3 bases; junction bases lacking a gene match: 2. Including the terminal cysteine and phenylalanine, the CDR3 comprises 13 residues. The entry retains the CDR3 DNA only, 39 bases that are in frame from base 1. Each collaborating institution followed its own protocols to collect whole blood in K2EDTA tubes. For TCRbeta analysis, collaborators shipped samples as frozen whole blood, isolated PBMCs, or DNA extracted from either of those sample types. The immunoSEQ Assay, a bias-controlled multiplex PCR, was used to amplify TCRbeta CDR3 regions from genomic DNA. Processing in the source paper ran as follows. Within the assay, amplification of reference gene primers was used to estimate how many nucleated cells each sample contained. To quantify the absolute abundance of each unique TCRbeta CDR3 rearrangement, sequence reads were collapsed and filtered. For each sample, productive Simpson clonality was calculated by taking the square root of Simpson's diversity index across productive rearrangements. In its TCRdb copy, this immuneACCESS table keeps in-frame sequences only and misses some clones. Where compared with another copy, unresolved V genes explain less than half of these, and the others have no known cause. That table gives V, J and clone size, and the DNA gave D and trimming. For this sample the table gives approximately 130,000 clones, of which 75% to 80% were detected only once. The ten largest make up over 6.5% of the sample.

Sequencing was done on a sample of peripheral blood. The TCR was taken from a human donor in a cohort sampled during active COVID-19. The sequence links TRBV11-1 to TRBJ2-7; 7 bases in the junction line up with TRBD2. This receptor has the CDR3 CASSFASGYEQYF. The DNA sequence is as follows: TGTGCCAGCAGCTTCGCTAGCGGCTACGAGCAGTACTTC.